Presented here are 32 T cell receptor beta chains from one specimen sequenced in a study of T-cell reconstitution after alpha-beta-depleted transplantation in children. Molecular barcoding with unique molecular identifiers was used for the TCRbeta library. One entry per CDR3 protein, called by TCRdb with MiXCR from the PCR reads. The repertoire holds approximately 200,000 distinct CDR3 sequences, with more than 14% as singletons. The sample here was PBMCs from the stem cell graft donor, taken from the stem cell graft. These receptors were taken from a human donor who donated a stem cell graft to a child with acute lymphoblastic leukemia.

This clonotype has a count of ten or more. Here the CDR3 reads CSVEDLGLDTQYF. In DNA, the CDR3 is TGCAGCGTTGAAGATCTGGGACTAGATACGCAGTATTTT. This chain uses TRBV29-1 with TRBJ2-3, with D possibly TRBD2 on 6 matching bases. Germline lookup yields CDR1 SQVTM and CDR2 ANQGSEA. The CDR3 runs to 13 residues. V lost 0 bases to trimming and J lost 5 bases, with 9 bases between them.

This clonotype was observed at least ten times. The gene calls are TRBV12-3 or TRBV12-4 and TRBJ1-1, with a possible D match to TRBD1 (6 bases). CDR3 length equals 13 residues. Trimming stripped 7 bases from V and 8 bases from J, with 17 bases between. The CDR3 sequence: CASTPDRLAEAFF. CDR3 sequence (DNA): TGTGCCAGCACCCCCGACAGGCTGGCCGAAGCTTTCTTT.

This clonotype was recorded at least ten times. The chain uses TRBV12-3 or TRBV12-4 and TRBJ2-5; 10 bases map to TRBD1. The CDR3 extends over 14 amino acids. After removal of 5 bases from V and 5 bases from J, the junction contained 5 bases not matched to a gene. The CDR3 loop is CASSETGGMETQYF. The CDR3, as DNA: TGTGCCAGCAGTGAGACAGGGGGCATGGAGACCCAGTACTTC.

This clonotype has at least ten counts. CDR3 residues: CASSLRGGRVSYEQYF. CDR3 coding DNA: TGTGCCAGCAGTCTCCGAGGCGGACGGGTCTCCTACGAGCAGTACTTC. The chain joins TRBV12-3 or TRBV12-4 to TRBJ2-7, with D unresolved. This CDR3 spans 16 amino acids. Trimming removed 5 bases at V and 0 bases at J, with 17 bases between.

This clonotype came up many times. The CDR3 sequence is CASSPIGLAGGPSKTQYF. CDR3 sequence (DNA): TGTGCCAGCAGCCCAATCGGACTAGCGGGAGGGCCGTCGAAGACCCAGTACTTC. The V and J genes are TRBV7-8 and TRBJ2-5, with TRBD2 matching over 15 bases. In germline, CDR1 is SGHVS, CDR2 FQNEAQ. The CDR3 has 18 residues. V was clipped by 5 bases and J by 6 bases; unmatched bases: 13.

CDR3: CASSSQTGTHSPLHF. The CDR3 nucleotides are TGTGCCAGCAGTTCCCAAACAGGGACCCATTCACCCCTCCACTTT. The chain joins TRBV6-5 to TRBJ1-6; maybe TRBD1 (6 bases). This CDR3 is 15 amino acids long. Looked up from germline, CDR1 is MNHEY and CDR2 is SVGAGI. Trimming removed 4 bases at V and 8 bases at J, with 15 bases between.

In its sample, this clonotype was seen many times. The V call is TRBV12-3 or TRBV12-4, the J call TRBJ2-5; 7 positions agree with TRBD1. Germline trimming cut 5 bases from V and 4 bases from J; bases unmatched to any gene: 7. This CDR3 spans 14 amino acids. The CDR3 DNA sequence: TGTGCCAGCAGTCGACAGGGATGGGGAGAGACCCAGTACTTC. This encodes CASSRQGWGETQYF.

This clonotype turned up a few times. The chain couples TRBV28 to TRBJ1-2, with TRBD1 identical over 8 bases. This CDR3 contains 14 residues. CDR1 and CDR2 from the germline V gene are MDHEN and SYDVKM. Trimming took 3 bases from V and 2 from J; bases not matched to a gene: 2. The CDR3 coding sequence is TGTGCCAGCAGTTTGGGACAGGAGAACTATGGCTACACCTTC. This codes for CASSLGQENYGYTF.

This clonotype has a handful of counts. The CDR3 bases are TGTGCCTGGAGCTTAGGAAGGTGGGGGAGTTACCACAATGAGCAGTTCTTC. This sequence encodes CAWSLGRWGSYHNEQFF. This rearrangement joins TRBV30 to TRBJ2-1, with D tentatively TRBD1 or TRBD2 (5 bases each). The CDR3 sequence is 17 residues long. Trimming removed 3 bases at V and 5 bases at J, with 23 bases between. Germline V gene sequence: CDR1 GTSNPN, CDR2 SVGIG (reference sequence).

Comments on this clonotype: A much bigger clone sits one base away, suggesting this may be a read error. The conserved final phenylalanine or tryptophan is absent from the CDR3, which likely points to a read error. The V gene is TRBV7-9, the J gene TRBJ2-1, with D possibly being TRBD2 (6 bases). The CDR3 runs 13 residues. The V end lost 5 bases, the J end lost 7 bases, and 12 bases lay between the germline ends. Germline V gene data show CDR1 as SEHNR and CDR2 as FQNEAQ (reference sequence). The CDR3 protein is CASSDRDSNEQFL. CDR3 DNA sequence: TGTGCCAGCAGCGACCGGGACTCAAATGAGCAGTTCTTA.

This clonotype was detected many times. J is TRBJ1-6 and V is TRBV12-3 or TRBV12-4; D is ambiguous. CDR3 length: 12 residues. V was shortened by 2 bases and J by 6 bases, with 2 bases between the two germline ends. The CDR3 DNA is TGTGCCAGCAGTTTATCTAATTCACCCCTCCACTTT. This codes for CASSLSNSPLHF.

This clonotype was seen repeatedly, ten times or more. CDR3 DNA sequence: TGTGCCATCAGTGAGACAGGAACAGGGAACACCGGGGAGCTGTTTTTT. Its protein is CAISETGTGNTGELFF. V is TRBV10-3 and J is TRBJ2-2; perhaps TRBD1 as D (5 bases). Trimming cost V 2 bases and J 1 base, with 11 bases left between them. Germline CDR1 ENHRY, CDR2 SYGVKD. The CDR3 totals 16 residues.

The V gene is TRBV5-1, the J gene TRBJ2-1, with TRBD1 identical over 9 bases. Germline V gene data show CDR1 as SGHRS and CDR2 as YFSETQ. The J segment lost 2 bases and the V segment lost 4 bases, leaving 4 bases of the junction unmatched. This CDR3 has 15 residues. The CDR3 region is CASSPGTGPYNEQFF. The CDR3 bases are TGCGCCAGCAGCCCCGGGACAGGGCCCTACAATGAGCAGTTCTTC.

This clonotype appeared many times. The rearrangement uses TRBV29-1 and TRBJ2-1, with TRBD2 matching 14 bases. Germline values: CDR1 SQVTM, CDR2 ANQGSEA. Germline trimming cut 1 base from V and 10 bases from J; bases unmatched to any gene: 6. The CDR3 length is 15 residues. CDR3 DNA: TGCAGCGTTGAAGCCGGGACTAGCGGGAGTGAAGAGCAGTTCTTC. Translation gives CSVEAGTSGSEEQFF.

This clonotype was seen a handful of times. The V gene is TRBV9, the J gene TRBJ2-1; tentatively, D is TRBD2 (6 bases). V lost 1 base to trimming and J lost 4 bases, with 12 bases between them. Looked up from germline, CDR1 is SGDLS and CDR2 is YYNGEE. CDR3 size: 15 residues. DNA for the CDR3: TGTGCCAGCAGCGTACTAGGGGCGGGATACAATGAGCAGTTCTTC. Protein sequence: CASSVLGAGYNEQFF.

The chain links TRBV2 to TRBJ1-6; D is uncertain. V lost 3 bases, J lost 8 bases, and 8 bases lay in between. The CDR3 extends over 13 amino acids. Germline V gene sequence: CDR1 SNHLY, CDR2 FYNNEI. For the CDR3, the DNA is TGTGCCAGCAGTGAGGATCTGCATTCACCCCTCCACTTT. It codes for CASSEDLHSPLHF.

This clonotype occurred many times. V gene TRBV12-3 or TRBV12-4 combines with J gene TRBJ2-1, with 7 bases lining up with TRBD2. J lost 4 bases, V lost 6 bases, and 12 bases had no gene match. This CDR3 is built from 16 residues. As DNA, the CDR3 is TGTGCCAGCAGGGTCCAGGGAGGGACCCGATACAATGAGCAGTTCTTC. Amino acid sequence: CASRVQGGTRYNEQFF.

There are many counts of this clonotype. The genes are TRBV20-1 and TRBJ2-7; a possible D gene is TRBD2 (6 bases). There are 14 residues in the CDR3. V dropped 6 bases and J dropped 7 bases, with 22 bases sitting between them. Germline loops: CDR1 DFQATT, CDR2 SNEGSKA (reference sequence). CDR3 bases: TGCAGTGCCCCTCTGGGCGGGCCCGCGGGGGAGCAGTACTTC. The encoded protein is CSAPLGGPAGEQYF.

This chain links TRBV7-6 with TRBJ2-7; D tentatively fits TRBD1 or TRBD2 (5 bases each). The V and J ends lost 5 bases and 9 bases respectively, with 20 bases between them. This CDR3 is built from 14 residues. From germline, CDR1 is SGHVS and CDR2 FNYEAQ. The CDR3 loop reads CASSPRDGLLGQYF. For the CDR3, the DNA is TGTGCCAGCAGCCCGAGGGACGGGCTCCTCGGGCAGTACTTC.

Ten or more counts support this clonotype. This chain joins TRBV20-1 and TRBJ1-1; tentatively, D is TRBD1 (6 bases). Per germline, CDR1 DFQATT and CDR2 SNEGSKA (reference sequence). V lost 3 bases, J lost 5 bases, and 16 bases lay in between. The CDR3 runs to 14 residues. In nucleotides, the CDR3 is TGCAGTGCTAGTGCGGGGGCTGGTTATACTGAAGCTTTCTTT. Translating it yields CSASAGAGYTEAFF.

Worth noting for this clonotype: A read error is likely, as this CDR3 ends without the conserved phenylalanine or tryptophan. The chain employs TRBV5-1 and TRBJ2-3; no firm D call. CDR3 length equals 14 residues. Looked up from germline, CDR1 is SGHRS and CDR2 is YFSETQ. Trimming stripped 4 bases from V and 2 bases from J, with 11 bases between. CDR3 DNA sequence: TGCGCCAGCAGCCGGTACTCGCACACAGATACGCAGTATTTG. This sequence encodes CASSRYSHTDTQYL.

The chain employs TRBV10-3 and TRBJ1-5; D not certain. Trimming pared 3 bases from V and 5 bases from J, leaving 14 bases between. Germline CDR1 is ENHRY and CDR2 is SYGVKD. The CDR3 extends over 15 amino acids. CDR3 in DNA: TGTGCCATCAGTGAAGGGCGACGCGATGATCAGCCCCAGCATTTT. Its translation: CAISEGRRDDQPQHF.

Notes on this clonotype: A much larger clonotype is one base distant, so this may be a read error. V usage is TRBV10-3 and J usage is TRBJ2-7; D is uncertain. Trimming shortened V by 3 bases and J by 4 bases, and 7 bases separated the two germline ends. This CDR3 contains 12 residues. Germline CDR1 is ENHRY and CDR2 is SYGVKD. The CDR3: CAISDSSYEQYF. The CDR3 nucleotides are TGTGCCATCAGTGATTCTTCGTACGAGCAGTACTTC.

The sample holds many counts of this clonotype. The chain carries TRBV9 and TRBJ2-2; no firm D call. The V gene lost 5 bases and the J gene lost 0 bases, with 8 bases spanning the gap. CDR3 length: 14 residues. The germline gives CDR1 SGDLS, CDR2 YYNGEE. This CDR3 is CASRRSTNTGELFF. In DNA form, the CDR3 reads TGTGCCAGCAGACGGAGCACGAACACCGGGGAGCTGTTTTTT.

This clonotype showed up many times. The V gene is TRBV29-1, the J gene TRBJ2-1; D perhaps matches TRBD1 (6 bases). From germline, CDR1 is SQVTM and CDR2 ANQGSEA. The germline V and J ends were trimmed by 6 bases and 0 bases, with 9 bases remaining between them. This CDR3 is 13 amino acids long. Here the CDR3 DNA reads TGCAGCGTCCGGACAGTCTCCTACAATGAGCAGTTCTTC. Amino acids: CSVRTVSYNEQFF.

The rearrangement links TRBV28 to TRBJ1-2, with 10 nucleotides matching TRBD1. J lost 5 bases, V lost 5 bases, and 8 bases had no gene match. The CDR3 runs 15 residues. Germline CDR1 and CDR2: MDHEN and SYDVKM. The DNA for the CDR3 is TGTGCCAGCAGTCTGAGGACAGGGGGAGAGTATGGCTACACCTTC. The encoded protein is CASSLRTGGEYGYTF.

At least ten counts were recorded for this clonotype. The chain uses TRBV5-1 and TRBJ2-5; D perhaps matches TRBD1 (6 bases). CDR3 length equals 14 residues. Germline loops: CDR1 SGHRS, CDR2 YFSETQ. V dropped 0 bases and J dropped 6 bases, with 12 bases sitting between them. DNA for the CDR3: TGCGCCAGCAGCTTGGCACAGGGTCTGAAGACCCAGTACTTC. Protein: CASSLAQGLKTQYF.

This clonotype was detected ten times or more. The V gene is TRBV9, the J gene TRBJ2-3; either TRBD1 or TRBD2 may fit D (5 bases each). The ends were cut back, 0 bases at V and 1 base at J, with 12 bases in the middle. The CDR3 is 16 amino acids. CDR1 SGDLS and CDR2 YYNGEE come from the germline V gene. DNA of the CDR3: TGTGCCAGCAGCGTAGTTTCCGGGGCCGGCACAGATACGCAGTATTTT. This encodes CASSVVSGAGTDTQYF.

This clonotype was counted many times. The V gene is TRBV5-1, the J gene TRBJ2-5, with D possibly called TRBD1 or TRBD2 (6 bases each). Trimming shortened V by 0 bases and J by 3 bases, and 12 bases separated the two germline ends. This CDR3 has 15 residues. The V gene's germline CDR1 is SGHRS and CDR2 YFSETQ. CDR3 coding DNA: TGCGCCAGCAGCTTGGTGCCCGGGGGCGAAGAGACCCAGTACTTC. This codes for CASSLVPGGEETQYF.

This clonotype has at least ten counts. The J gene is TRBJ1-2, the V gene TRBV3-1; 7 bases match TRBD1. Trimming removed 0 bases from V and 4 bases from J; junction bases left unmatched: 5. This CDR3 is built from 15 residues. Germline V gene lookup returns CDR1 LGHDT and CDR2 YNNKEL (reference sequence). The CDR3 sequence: CASSQETTGTYGYTF. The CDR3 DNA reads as TGTGCCAGCAGCCAAGAAACGACAGGGACCTATGGCTACACCTTC.

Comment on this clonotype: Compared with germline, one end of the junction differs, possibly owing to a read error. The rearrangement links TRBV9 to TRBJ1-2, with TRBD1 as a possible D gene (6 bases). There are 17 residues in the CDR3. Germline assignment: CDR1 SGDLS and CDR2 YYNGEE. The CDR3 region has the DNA TGTGCCAGCAGCGTAGAAGGAGGGGGGGGGCGCGGCTATGGCTACTCCTTC. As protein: CASSVEGGGGRGYGYSF.

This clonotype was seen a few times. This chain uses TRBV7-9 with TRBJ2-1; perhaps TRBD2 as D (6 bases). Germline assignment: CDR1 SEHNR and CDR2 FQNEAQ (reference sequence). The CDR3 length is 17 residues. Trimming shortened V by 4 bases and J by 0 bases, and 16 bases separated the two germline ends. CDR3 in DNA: TGTGCCAGCAGCTCACCCGGGACTCAGAGCTCCTACAATGAGCAGTTCTTC. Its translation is CASSSPGTQSSYNEQFF.